This T cell receptor beta chain was profiled in a study of T cell responses to AZD1222 COVID-19 vaccine. Study results and caveats: Vaccine-related CD4 TCRs covered spike, predominating at 160-218 and 743-854.

With regard to this clone: What it recognizes is unknown.

Here immunoSEQ multiplex PCR was the method, and the copy in TCRdb shows in-frame clones only, minus some. The sample contains under 90,000 clones, around four fifths of which appear only once. V was cut by 5 bases and J by 6 bases, with 21 bases left in between. The V gene's germline CDR1 is MGHRA and CDR2 YSYEKL. The CDR3 runs 16 residues. The sequences come from peripheral blood, collected 28 days after the second AZD1222 dose. The origin of this receptor is an adult who received the AZD1222 COVID-19 vaccine. The rearrangement joins TRBV4-1 to TRBJ2-3; D is possibly TRBD1 or TRBD2 (5 bases each). This CDR3 reads CASSGGTGLLADTQYF. CDR3 sequence (DNA): TGCGCCAGCAGCGGGGGAACGGGGCTCCTTGCCGATACGCAGTATTTT.